The next 22 T cell receptor beta chains were all read from a single sample in a study of beta chain features in type 1 diabetes. All of the isolated RNA was reverse transcribed, so expressed TCRB transcripts were sequenced. Data came from immunoSEQ multiplex PCR; TCRdb stores just in-frame clones and leaves some out. The sample includes 900,000 or so clones, roughly 17% of them seen just once. Sequenced input: naive CD4+ T cells from blood. The receptors derive from a woman under 30 in good health.

This CDR3 reads CASSPIRLARTDTQYF. CDR3 DNA sequence: TGTGCCAGCAGCCCGATTAGACTGGCCAGAACGGATACGCAGTATTTT. This chain uses TRBV7-8 with TRBJ2-3; D gene uncertain. V was shortened by 5 bases and J by 6 bases, with 21 bases between the two germline ends. CDR3 length equals 16 residues. Germline CDR1 is SGHVS and CDR2 is FQNEAQ.

V and J are TRBV28 and TRBJ2-7, with D possibly being TRBD1 (5 bases). V dropped 8 bases and J dropped 1 base, with 15 bases sitting between them. CDR3 length: 14 residues. Germline values: CDR1 MDHEN, CDR2 SYDVKM. As DNA, the CDR3 is TGTGCCAGCGGGGCGAGGACATTGTCCTACGAGCAGTACTTC. Translating it yields CASGARTLSYEQYF.

The chain recombines TRBV5-1 with TRBJ2-7; 10 bases match TRBD2. The CDR3 length is 16 residues. V dropped 4 bases and J dropped 3; count of bases not matched to a gene: 10. Germline assignment: CDR1 SGHRS and CDR2 YFSETQ. This CDR3 reads CASSGSTSGLVYEQYF. The CDR3 DNA follows: TGCGCCAGCAGCGGGTCGACTAGCGGGCTAGTCTACGAGCAGTACTTC.

The gene calls are TRBV5-6 and TRBJ1-3; D possibly corresponds to TRBD1 (6 bases). The germline CDR1 and CDR2 sequences are SGHDT and YYEEEE. Between the trimmed V and J ends, which lost 3 bases and 2 bases, there was a span of 18 bases. This CDR3 contains 17 residues. Here the CDR3 DNA reads TGTGCCAGCAGCTGGGGACACCCGGATGGGGCTGGAAACACCATATATTTT. It yields the protein CASSWGHPDGAGNTIYF.

This chain connects TRBV7-9 to TRBJ1-2; TRBD1 matches at 7 bases. V lost 5 bases to trimming and J lost 8 bases; unmatched junction nucleotides: 14. This CDR3 region has 15 residues. Germline CDR1 SEHNR, CDR2 FQNEAQ (reference sequence). The CDR3 sequence is CASSPGRTGLTGYTF. The DNA of the CDR3 is TGTGCCAGCAGCCCTGGTCGGACAGGTTTAACGGGCTACACCTTC.

V gene TRBV2 combines with J gene TRBJ2-5; the match to TRBD2 covers 7 bases. The V and J ends lost 6 bases and 7 bases, in that order; junction bases with no gene match: 11. The CDR3 spans 14 residues. In germline, CDR1 is SNHLY, CDR2 FYNNEI. The CDR3 DNA sequence: TGTGCCAGCAGCCCGACTAGCCCTTCGGTGACCCAGTACTTC. Translation: CASSPTSPSVTQYF.

This clone showed up just a few times. The chain links TRBV2 to TRBJ1-2, with a possible D match to TRBD1 (5 bases). Germline CDR1 and CDR2: SNHLY and FYNNEI. Trimming shortened V by 5 bases and J by 4 bases, and 11 bases separated the two germline ends. CDR3 length equals 13 residues. In nucleotides, the CDR3 is TGTGCCAGCAGTATGGGTCAGGGCTATGGCTACACCTTC. Its protein product is CASSMGQGYGYTF.

The chain combines TRBV10-3 with TRBJ2-3; no definite D call. Germline V CDR1 and CDR2: ENHRY, SYGVKD. The CDR3 is 14 residues long. Trimming removed 4 bases from V and 0 bases from J, with 8 bases in between. The DNA of the CDR3 is TGTGCCATCAGTGTGACGGTGAGCACAGATACGCAGTATTTT. Amino acids: CAISVTVSTDTQYF.

This chain links TRBV19 with TRBJ2-2; unclear D gene. The CDR3 is 14 amino acids. V was pared by 7 bases and J by 3 bases, with 12 bases between. From germline, CDR1 is LNHDA and CDR2 SQIVND (reference sequence). CDR3 nucleotide sequence: TGTGCCAGTACCAATGGTCGGGACACCGGGGAGCTGTTTTTT. It codes for CASTNGRDTGELFF. Based on the CDR3 plus reference TRBV19 and TRBJ2-2, the full variable domain is DGGITQSPKYLFRKEGQNVTLSCEQNLNHDAMYWYRQDPGQGLRLIYYSQIVNDFQKGDIAEGYSVSREKKESFPLTVTSAQKNPTAFYLCASTNGRDTGELFFGEGSRLTVL.

The chain carries TRBV9 and TRBJ2-7; D is ambiguous. The CDR3 spans 14 residues. The germline V gene encodes CDR1 SGDLS and CDR2 YYNGEE. The V end lost 0 bases, the J end lost 2 bases, and 9 bases lay between the germline ends. CDR3 sequence: CASSVVGSTYEQYF. The CDR3 bases are TGTGCCAGCAGCGTAGTCGGGTCTACCTACGAGCAGTACTTC.

The sample holds a few counts of this clone. The gene calls are TRBV14 and TRBJ2-7; weak D call: TRBD2 (5 bases). Looked up from germline, CDR1 is SGHDN and CDR2 is FVKESK. Between the trimmed V and J ends, which lost 1 base and 3 bases, there was a span of 13 bases. The CDR3 length is 15 residues. The CDR3 region is CASSQGRGFFYEQYF. For the CDR3, the DNA is TGTGCCAGCAGCCAAGGACGCGGGTTTTTCTACGAGCAGTACTTC.

V is TRBV10-3 and J is TRBJ2-3, with D unclear. Looked up from germline, CDR1 is ENHRY and CDR2 is SYGVKD. This CDR3 has 14 amino acids. Trimming cost V 0 bases and J 3 bases, with 7 bases left between them. The CDR3 reads CAISESKKTDTQYF. CDR3 nucleotide sequence: TGTGCCATCAGTGAGTCTAAGAAGACAGATACGCAGTATTTT.

The rearrangement uses TRBV2 and TRBJ2-5, with 9 bases matching TRBD1. V gave up 5 bases and J gave up 5 bases; unmatched junction bases: 12. Germline V CDR1 and CDR2: SNHLY, FYNNEI. The CDR3 is 16 amino acids. CDR3 sequence: CASSKLTGGLRETQYF. As DNA, the CDR3 is TGTGCCAGCAGTAAACTAACAGGGGGCTTGAGGGAGACCCAGTACTTC.

This clone was found a few times. This chain's CDR3 is CASSPQREASTEQYF. The CDR3 bases are TGTGCCAGCTCCCCGCAGCGGGAGGCCTCTACCGAGCAGTACTTC. The chain joins TRBV18 to TRBJ2-7; 9 nucleotides match TRBD2. The CDR3 runs 15 residues. Looked up from germline, CDR1 is KGHSH and CDR2 is LQKENI. Trimming cost V 6 bases and J 6 bases; bases outside gene matches: 12.

V gene TRBV7-2 combines with J gene TRBJ2-7; TRBD2 is a possible D gene (5 bases). Trimming cost V 2 bases and J 2 bases, with 16 bases left between them. This CDR3 comprises 16 residues. Germline-derived CDR1 and CDR2 are SGHTA and FQGNSA. In DNA, the CDR3 is TGTGCCAGCAGCTTAAGGCATCTAGCAATCACCTACGAGCAGTACTTC. As protein: CASSLRHLAITYEQYF.

The rearrangement links TRBV5-1 to TRBJ2-7, with D tentatively TRBD1 (5 bases). V lost 4 bases and J 6 bases, leaving 17 bases between the germline ends. Germline CDR1 SGHRS, CDR2 YFSETQ. The CDR3 is made up of 14 amino acids. The CDR3 region is CASSGAVSRGEQYF. CDR3 coding DNA: TGCGCCAGCAGCGGAGCCGTGTCTAGGGGCGAGCAGTACTTC.

This clone was detected only a few times. Distinct nucleotide sequences in the sample also encode this CDR3. The V call is TRBV9, the J call TRBJ2-3; D remains unclear. The CDR3 totals 13 residues. The germline CDR1 and CDR2 sequences are SGDLS and YYNGEE. V was cut by 0 bases and J by 3 bases, with 5 bases left in between. The CDR3 bases are TGTGCCAGCAGCGTAGTCTCTACAGATACGCAGTATTTT. Translated: CASSVVSTDTQYF.

This clone was detected only a few times. V is TRBV2 and J is TRBJ2-5, with no clear D. Trimming removed 2 bases at V and 2 bases at J, with 6 bases between. The CDR3 has 13 residues. Germline V CDR1 and CDR2: SNHLY, FYNNEI. The CDR3 coding sequence is TGTGCCAGCAGTGAAATCCGGCAAGAGACCCAGTACTTC. This translates into CASSEIRQETQYF.

This clone has just a few counts. V usage is TRBV19 and J usage is TRBJ2-4; 14 bases align to TRBD2. Trimming took 4 bases from V and 4 from J; bases not matched to a gene: 9. This CDR3 has 18 residues. CDR1 and CDR2 (germline): LNHDA, SQIVND (reference sequence). The CDR3 coding sequence is TGTGCCAGTAGTACCCAGGCGGGGACTAGCGGGAGTAAAAACATTCAGTACTTC. Protein: CASSTQAGTSGSKNIQYF.

CDR3: CASSLIREETQYF. In nucleotides, the CDR3 is TGTGCCAGCAGCTTGATACGTGAAGAGACCCAGTACTTC. The chain links TRBV7-2 to TRBJ2-5; D not certain. CDR3 size: 13 residues. V lost 3 bases and J 3 bases, leaving 8 bases between the germline ends. CDR1 is SGHTA and CDR2 is FQGNSA in the germline V gene.

This clone has a handful of counts. The sample holds other DNA sequences that translate to the same CDR3. This chain uses TRBV18 with TRBJ2-5; D is possibly TRBD2 (6 bases). Germline-derived CDR1 and CDR2 are KGHSH and LQKENI. Trimming took 3 bases from V and 2 from J, leaving 10 bases between them. CDR3 length: 14 residues. In DNA form, the CDR3 reads TGTGCCAGCTCACCTTCCCGGGGGCAAGAGACCCAGTACTTC. It yields the protein CASSPSRGQETQYF.

This clone was seen only a few times. The chain uses TRBV29-1 and TRBJ1-5; no clear D gene. V lost 6 bases, J lost 1 base, and 10 bases lay in between. The CDR3 is 13 residues long. Germline V CDR1 and CDR2: SQVTM, ANQGSEA. CDR3 bases: TGCAGCGTCCTAGAGAGGAGCAATCAGCCCCAGCATTTT. Protein: CSVLERSNQPQHF.